The clone carrying this T cell receptor (beta chain) was seen only a few times. Here immunoSEQ multiplex PCR was the method, and the copy in TCRdb shows in-frame clones only, minus some. Of over 80,000 clones in the sample, approximately 86% are singletons; the top ten hold about 7%. The record originates from a study of blood T cell repertoires in COVID-19. About the study: Samples taken during acute and convalescent COVID-19 were collected in the United States, Italy and Spain.

Trimming left V 0 bases short and J 3 bases short, with 11 bases between. The CDR3 is 15 residues long. Per germline, CDR1 SGHTA and CDR2 FQGTGA. The chain couples TRBV7-3 to TRBJ1-1; D possibly corresponds to TRBD1 (6 bases). The sequencing sample was made of peripheral blood. The source of this sequence is a man aged 70-80 years with acute or convalescent COVID-19. CDR3 in amino acids: CASSLTSQGYTEAFF. The CDR3 nucleotides read TGTGCCAGCAGCTTAACGTCCCAGGGGTACACTGAAGCTTTCTTT. The complete variable domain, with remaining parts taken from reference TRBV7-3 and TRBJ1-1, reads GAGVSQTPSNKVTEKGKYVELRCDPISGHTALYWYRQSLGQGPEFLIYFQGTGAADDSGLPNDRFFAVRPEGSVSTLKIQRTERGDSAVYLCASSLTSQGYTEAFFGQGTRLTVV.